These T cell receptor beta chains were read from a single sample in a study of blood T cell repertoires in COVID-19. TCRdb's table, derived via immunoSEQ multiplex PCR, lists solely in-frame clones and lacks some. The table records some 250,000 clones, around nine tenths of them present only once. Source material: PBMCs or T cells enriched from blood (not recorded which). These receptors came from a woman aged 25 to 39 with acute COVID-19. Both conserved end residues are part of each CDR3. A D gene is named only where the DNA matches it firmly. Clone size is given for some rows only: seen once, a few or many times, or a class if the clone is expanded.

abundance	v_gene	d_gene	j_gene	CDR3aa	CDR3nt
-	TRBV9	-	TRBJ1-4	CASSVGGPDNEKLFF	TGTGCCAGCAGCGTAGGGGGGCCAGATAATGAAAAACTGTTTTTT
-	TRBV5-6	-	TRBJ2-2	CASSLAPLSRTGELFF	TGTGCCAGCAGCTTGGCCCCATTGTCGAGAACCGGGGAGCTGTTTTTT
-	TRBV5-1	-	TRBJ2-2	CASSLHRWTGELFF	TGCGCCAGCAGCTTACACAGATGGACCGGGGAGCTGTTTTTT
-	TRBV19	TRBD1	TRBJ1-1	CASTQGQGNTEAFF	TGTGCCAGTACCCAAGGACAGGGTAACACTGAAGCTTTCTTT
-	TRBV28	TRBD1	TRBJ1-2	CASRDRESVGGYTF	TGTGCCAGCAGAGACAGGGAGTCTGTCGGTGGCTACACCTTC
-	TRBV6-2/TRBV6-3	-	TRBJ1-5	CASSHRETHYRDGQPQHF	TGTGCCAGCAGTCACCGCGAAACCCACTACAGGGATGGTCAGCCCCAGCATTTT
-	TRBV27	-	TRBJ2-1	CASSLTRGPRGNEQFF	TGTGCCAGCAGTTTAACCCGCGGGCCGCGGGGCAATGAGCAGTTCTTC
-	TRBV7-2	TRBD1	TRBJ2-2	CASSSGTGVTGELFF	TGTGCCAGCAGCTCGGGGACAGGGGTAACCGGGGAGCTGTTTTTT
-	TRBV25-1	TRBD2	TRBJ2-3	CASSEFAGGTDTQYF	TGTGCCAGCAGTGAATTTGCGGGAGGCACAGATACGCAGTATTTT
-	TRBV6-5	-	TRBJ2-1	CATTGYYNEQFF	TGTGCCACCACAGGGTACTACAATGAGCAGTTCTTC
-	TRBV19	-	TRBJ1-2	CASSINYGYTF	TGTGCCAGTAGCATTAACTATGGCTACACCTTC
-	TRBV6-9	-	TRBJ1-6	CASSYGGPWGSPLHF	TGTGCCAGCAGTTACGGGGGGCCTTGGGGTTCACCCCTCCACTTT
-	TRBV28	-	TRBJ1-6	CASSPTGFNNSPLHF	TGTGCCAGCAGTCCGACAGGATTTAATAATTCACCCCTCCACTTT
-	TRBV7-3	TRBD2	TRBJ2-5	CASSLGLADETQYF	TGTGCCAGCAGCTTGGGACTAGCGGACGAGACCCAGTACTTC
-	TRBV25-1	-	TRBJ1-5	CASSDWQDSQPQHF	TGTGCCAGCAGTGACTGGCAGGATAGTCAGCCCCAGCATTTT
once	TRBV29-1	TRBD1	TRBJ1-2	CSAMGQGVGYGYTF	TGCAGCGCCATGGGACAGGGGGTAGGATATGGCTACACCTTC
-	TRBV12-2	-	TRBJ1-3	CASRFPLMPETSGNTIYF	TGTGCAAGTCGCTTCCCGCTTATGCCGGAGACCTCTGGAAACACCATATATTTT
-	TRBV9	TRBD2	TRBJ2-5	CASSVGAGTSEEETQYF	TGTGCCAGCAGCGTAGGGGCGGGGACTAGCGAGGAAGAGACCCAGTACTTC
-	TRBV12-3/TRBV12-4	TRBD1	TRBJ1-4	CASSSGQNEKLFF	TGTGCCAGCAGCTCGGGACAGAATGAAAAACTGTTTTTT
-	TRBV19	-	TRBJ2-7	CASSLGSTGIMGEQYF	TGTGCCAGTAGTTTGGGGTCAACAGGTATAATGGGCGAGCAGTACTTC
-	TRBV24-1	-	TRBJ2-7	CATSRQRVAPRRRDEQYF	TGTGCCACCAGTCGCCAGCGGGTAGCGCCACGACGTCGGGACGAGCAGTACTTC
-	TRBV5-6	-	TRBJ1-6	CASSLPGSSYNSPLHF	TGTGCCAGCAGCTTGCCAGGAAGCTCCTATAATTCACCCCTCCACTTT
-	TRBV6-5	TRBD1	TRBJ1-1	CASSRGPLNTEAFF	TGTGCCAGCAGCAGGGGGCCCCTGAACACTGAAGCTTTCTTT
-	TRBV13	-	TRBJ1-6	CASSLGAGYNSPLHF	TGTGCCAGCAGCTTAGGGGCAGGTTATAATTCACCCCTCCACTTT
-	TRBV3-1/TRBV3-2	-	TRBJ1-5	CASSQDRGNQPQHF	TGTGCCAGCAGCCAAGACAGGGGCAATCAGCCCCAGCATTTT
-	TRBV2	-	TRBJ1-5	CASSDYKGELGQPQHF	TGTGCCAGCAGTGATTATAAGGGGGAGCTGGGTCAGCCCCAGCATTTT
-	TRBV5-6	-	TRBJ1-1	CASSLSFDGSNTEAFF	TGTGCCAGCAGCTTGTCTTTCGACGGGTCGAACACTGAAGCTTTCTTT
-	TRBV15	-	TRBJ2-7	CATSRSGQSPEQYF	TGTGCCACCAGCAGATCAGGACAGTCCCCCGAGCAGTACTTC
-	TRBV5-1	TRBD1	TRBJ1-1	CASSARGATGEDTEAFF	TGCGCCAGCAGCGCCAGGGGGGCGACAGGGGAGGACACTGAAGCTTTCTTT
few	TRBV6-5	-	TRBJ1-2	CASSPRLAGNYGYTF	TGTGCCAGCAGTCCCCGTCTGGCGGGCAACTATGGCTACACCTTC
-	TRBV4-1	TRBD2	TRBJ2-3	CASSQRLAGGPVSDTQYF	TGCGCCAGCAGCCAAAGACTAGCGGGGGGGCCCGTTTCAGATACGCAGTATTTT
-	TRBV3-1/TRBV3-2	-	TRBJ1-2	CASSQALGPGYGYTF	TGTGCCAGCAGCCAAGCCCTGGGCCCCGGCTATGGCTACACCTTC
-	TRBV3-1/TRBV3-2	-	TRBJ2-7	CATRKFWDNSYEQYF	TGTGCCACCAGGAAATTCTGGGACAACTCCTACGAGCAGTACTTC
-	TRBV2	-	TRBJ1-6	CASTEDGVGGRGSPLHF	TGTGCCAGCACCGAAGATGGGGTCGGAGGCAGGGGTTCACCCCTCCACTTT
-	TRBV10-3	TRBD1	TRBJ1-2	CAISEGRGSYGYTF	TGTGCCATCAGTGAGGGCAGGGGGTCATATGGCTACACCTTC
-	TRBV6-5	TRBD1	TRBJ2-7	CASLADRGLYEQYF	TGTGCCAGCCTGGCCGACAGGGGGCTCTACGAGCAGTACTTC
-	TRBV15	-	TRBJ1-5	CATSRGGFIQPQHF	TGTGCCACCAGCAGAGGCGGTTTCATCCAGCCCCAGCATTTT
few	TRBV6-4	-	TRBJ1-1	CASSTGGNTEAFF	TGTGCCAGCAGTACGGGGGGGAACACTGAAGCTTTCTTT
-	TRBV19	TRBD1	TRBJ2-2	CASSGTGFGTGELFF	TGTGCCAGTAGCGGGACAGGGTTTGGCACCGGGGAGCTGTTTTTT
-	TRBV9	TRBD1	TRBJ1-2	CASSATGGYGYTF	TGTGCCAGCAGCGCGACAGGGGGCTATGGCTACACCTTC
once	TRBV11-2	TRBD2	TRBJ2-1	CASSFWTSGSDEQFF	TGTGCCAGCAGCTTCTGGACTAGCGGCTCGGATGAGCAGTTCTTC
-	TRBV5-1	TRBD1	TRBJ2-5	CASSKWGQGRGQETQYF	TGCGCCAGCAGCAAATGGGGACAGGGAAGGGGACAAGAGACCCAGTACTTC
once	TRBV11-2	TRBD2	TRBJ2-5	CASSLGLAEHEETQYF	TGTGCCAGCAGCTTGGGACTAGCGGAACATGAAGAGACCCAGTACTTC
-	TRBV6-5	TRBD2	TRBJ2-4	CASAGRGGRNIQYF	TGTGCCAGCGCGGGACGGGGGGGCCGGAACATTCAGTACTTC